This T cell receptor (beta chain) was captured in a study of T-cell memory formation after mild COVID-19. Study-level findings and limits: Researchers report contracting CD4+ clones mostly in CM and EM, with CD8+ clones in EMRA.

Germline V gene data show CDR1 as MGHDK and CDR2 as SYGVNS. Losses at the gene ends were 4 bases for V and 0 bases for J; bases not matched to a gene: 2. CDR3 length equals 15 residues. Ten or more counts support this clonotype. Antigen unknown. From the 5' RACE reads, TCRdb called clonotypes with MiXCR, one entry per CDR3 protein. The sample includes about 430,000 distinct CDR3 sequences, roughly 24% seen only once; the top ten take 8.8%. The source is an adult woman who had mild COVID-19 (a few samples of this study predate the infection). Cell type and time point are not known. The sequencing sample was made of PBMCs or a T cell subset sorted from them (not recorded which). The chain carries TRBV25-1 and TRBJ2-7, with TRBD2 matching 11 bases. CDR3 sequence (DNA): TGTGCCAGCAGTGGGGGGACTAGCGGCTCCTACGAGCAGTACTTC. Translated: CASSGGTSGSYEQYF.